Sequencing of this T cell receptor (beta chain) was carried out in a study of cytotoxic CD8 clonotypes in ibrutinib-treated CLL. Study-wide points: Baseline clonality exceeded age-matched healthy donors and tracked circulating CD8+ T-cell counts.

The assay was immunoSEQ multiplex PCR, and TCRdb's table has in-frame clones only and misses some. The profile shows 50,000 to 60,000 clones, over 80% of them singletons. A remark on this clone: The antigen remains unidentified.

The starting material was PBMCs, obtained after 24 months of ibrutinib treatment. This TCR was sampled from a human donor with chronic lymphocytic leukemia.

CDR3: CASISGPLSGNTIYF. In DNA form, the CDR3 reads TGTGCCAGCATTTCCGGGCCCCTCTCTGGAAACACCATATATTTT. The rearrangement joins TRBV6-5 to TRBJ1-3; D unresolved. Between the trimmed V and J ends, which lost 7 bases and 0 bases, there was a span of 13 bases. This CDR3 spans 15 amino acids. Germline CDR1 MNHEY, CDR2 SVGAGI.